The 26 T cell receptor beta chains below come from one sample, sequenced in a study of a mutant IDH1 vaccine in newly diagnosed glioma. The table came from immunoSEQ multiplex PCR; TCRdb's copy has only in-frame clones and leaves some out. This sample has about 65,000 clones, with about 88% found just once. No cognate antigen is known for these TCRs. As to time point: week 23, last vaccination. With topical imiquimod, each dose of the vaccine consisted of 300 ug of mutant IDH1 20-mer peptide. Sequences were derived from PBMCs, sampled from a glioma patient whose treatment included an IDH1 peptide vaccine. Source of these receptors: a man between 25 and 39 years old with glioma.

CDR3 coding DNA: TGTGCCAGCAGCTTAGAAACGATAGGGTCAATCTACGAGCAGTACTTC. Its translation is CASSLETIGSIYEQYF. V gene TRBV11-2 combines with J gene TRBJ2-7; no firm D call. Germline CDR1 and CDR2: SGHAT and FQNNGV. V lost 0 bases, J lost 3 bases, and 15 bases lay in between. This CDR3 spans 16 amino acids.

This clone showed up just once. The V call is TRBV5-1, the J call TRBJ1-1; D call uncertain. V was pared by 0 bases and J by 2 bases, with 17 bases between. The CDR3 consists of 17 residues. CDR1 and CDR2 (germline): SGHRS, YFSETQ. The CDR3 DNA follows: TGCGCCAGCAGCTTGGTCTACGTCCTAGGGAGTAACACTGAAGCTTTCTTT. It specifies CASSLVYVLGSNTEAFF.

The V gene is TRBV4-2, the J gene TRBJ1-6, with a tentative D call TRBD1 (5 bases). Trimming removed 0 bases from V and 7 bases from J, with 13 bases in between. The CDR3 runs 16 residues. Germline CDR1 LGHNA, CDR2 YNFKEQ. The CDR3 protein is CASSQETGQSNSPLHF. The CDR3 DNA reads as TGTGCCAGCAGCCAAGAGACCGGACAAAGCAATTCACCCCTCCACTTT.

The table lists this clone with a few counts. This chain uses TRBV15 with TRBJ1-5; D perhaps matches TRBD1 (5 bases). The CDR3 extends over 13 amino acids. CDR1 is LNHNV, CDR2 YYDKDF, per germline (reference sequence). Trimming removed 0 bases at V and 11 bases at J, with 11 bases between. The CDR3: CATSRDQGSAQHF. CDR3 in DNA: TGTGCCACCAGCAGAGATCAGGGATCGGCCCAGCATTTT.

The DNA of the CDR3 is TGCAGCGCCCCCGTCAACAGTTATGGCTACACCTTC. It yields the protein CSAPVNSYGYTF. This rearrangement joins TRBV29-1 to TRBJ1-2; D ambiguous. Germline V gene lookup returns CDR1 SQVTM and CDR2 ANQGSEA. This CDR3 is built from 12 residues. V lost 7 bases to trimming and J lost 5 bases, with 14 bases between them.

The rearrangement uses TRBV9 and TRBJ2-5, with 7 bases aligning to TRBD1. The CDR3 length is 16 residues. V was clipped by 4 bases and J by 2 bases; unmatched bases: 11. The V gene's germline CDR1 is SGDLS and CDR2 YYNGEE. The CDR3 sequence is CASSPDAGTAQETQYF. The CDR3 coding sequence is TGTGCCAGCAGCCCAGACGCAGGGACAGCACAAGAGACCCAGTACTTC.

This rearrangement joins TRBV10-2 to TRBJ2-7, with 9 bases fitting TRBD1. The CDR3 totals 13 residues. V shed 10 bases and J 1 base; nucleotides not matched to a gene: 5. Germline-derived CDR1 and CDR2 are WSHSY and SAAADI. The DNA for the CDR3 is TGCGCCACCACAGGGGGCGGGTCCTACGAGCAGTACTTC. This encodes CATTGGGSYEQYF.

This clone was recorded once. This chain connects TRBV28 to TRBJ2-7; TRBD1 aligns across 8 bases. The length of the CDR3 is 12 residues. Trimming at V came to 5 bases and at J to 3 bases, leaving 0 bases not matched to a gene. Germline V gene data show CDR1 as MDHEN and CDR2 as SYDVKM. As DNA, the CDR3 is TGTGCCAGCAGTGGACAGGGCTACGAGCAGTACTTC. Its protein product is CASSGQGYEQYF.

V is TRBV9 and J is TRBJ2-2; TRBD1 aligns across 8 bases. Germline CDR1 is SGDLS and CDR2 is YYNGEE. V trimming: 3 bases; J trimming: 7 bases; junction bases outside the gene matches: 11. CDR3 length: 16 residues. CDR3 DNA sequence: TGTGCCAGCAGCGCATCCGGGACAGGATACTTCGGGGAGCTGTTTTTT. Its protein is CASSASGTGYFGELFF.

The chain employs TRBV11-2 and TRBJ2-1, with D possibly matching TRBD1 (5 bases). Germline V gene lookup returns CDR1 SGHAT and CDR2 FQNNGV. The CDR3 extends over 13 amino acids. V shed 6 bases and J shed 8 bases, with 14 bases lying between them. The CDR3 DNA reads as TGTGCCAGCAGGGCAGGGTGGGTCGATGAGCAGTTCTTC. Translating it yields CASRAGWVDEQFF.

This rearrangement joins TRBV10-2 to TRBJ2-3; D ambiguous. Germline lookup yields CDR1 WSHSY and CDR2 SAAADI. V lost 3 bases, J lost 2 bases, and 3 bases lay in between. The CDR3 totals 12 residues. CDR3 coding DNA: TGCGCCAGCAGTGAACCCACAGATACGCAGTATTTT. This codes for CASSEPTDTQYF.

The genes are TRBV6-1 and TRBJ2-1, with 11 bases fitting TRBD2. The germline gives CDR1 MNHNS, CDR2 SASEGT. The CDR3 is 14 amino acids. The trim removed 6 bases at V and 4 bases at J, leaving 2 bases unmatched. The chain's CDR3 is CASRTSGAYNEQFF. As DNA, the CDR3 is TGTGCCAGCAGGACTAGCGGGGCGTACAATGAGCAGTTCTTC.

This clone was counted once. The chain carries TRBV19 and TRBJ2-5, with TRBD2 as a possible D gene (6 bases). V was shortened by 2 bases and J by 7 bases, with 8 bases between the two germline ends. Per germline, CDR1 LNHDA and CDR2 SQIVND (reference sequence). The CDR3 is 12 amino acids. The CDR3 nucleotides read TGTGCCAGTAGTATAATTAGCGGGACCCAGTACTTC. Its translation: CASSIISGTQYF.

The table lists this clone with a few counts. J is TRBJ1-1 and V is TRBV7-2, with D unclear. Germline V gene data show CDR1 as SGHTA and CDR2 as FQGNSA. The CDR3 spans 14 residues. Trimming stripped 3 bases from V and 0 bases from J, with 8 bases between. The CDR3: CASSLKRVNTEAFF. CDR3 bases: TGTGCCAGCAGCTTGAAGCGAGTGAACACTGAAGCTTTCTTT.

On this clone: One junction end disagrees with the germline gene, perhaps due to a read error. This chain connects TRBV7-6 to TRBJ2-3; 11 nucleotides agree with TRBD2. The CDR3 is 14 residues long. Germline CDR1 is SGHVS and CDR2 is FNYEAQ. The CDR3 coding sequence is TGTGCCAGCAGCCTAGCGGGGGGAGGGGATACGCAGTATTTT. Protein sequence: CASSLAGGGDTQYF.

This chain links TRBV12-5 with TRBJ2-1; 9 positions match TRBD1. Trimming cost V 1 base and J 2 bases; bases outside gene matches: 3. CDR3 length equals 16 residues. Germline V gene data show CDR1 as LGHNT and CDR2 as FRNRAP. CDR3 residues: CASGLATGGAYNEQFF. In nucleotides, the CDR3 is TGTGCTAGTGGTTTGGCTACAGGGGGCGCCTACAATGAGCAGTTCTTC.

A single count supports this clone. The CDR3 nucleotides read TGTGCCAGCAGCCGACAAGGCGGGCAGGGAGGTGAAAAACTGTTTTTT. Translation gives CASSRQGGQGGEKLFF. The genes are TRBV7-9 and TRBJ1-4; D is perhaps TRBD1 (5 bases). Germline V lookup: CDR1 SEHNR, CDR2 FQNEAQ (reference sequence). The CDR3 length is 16 residues. V dropped 5 bases and J dropped 7 bases, with 20 bases sitting between them. Full variable domain (rest looked up from reference TRBV7-9 and TRBJ1-4): DTGVSQNPRHKITKRGQNVTFRCDPISEHNRLYWYRQTLGQGPEFLTYFQNEAQLEKSRLLSDRFSAERPKGSFSTLEIQRTEQGDSAMYLCASSRQGGQGGEKLFFGSGTQLSVL.

The CDR3 loop reads CASSPRQGYFQETQYF. CDR3 coding DNA: TGTGCCAGCAGTCCAAGACAGGGATATTTCCAAGAGACCCAGTACTTC. The chain uses TRBV27 and TRBJ2-5; 7 bases map to TRBD1. CDR3 length equals 16 residues. Germline trimming cut 5 bases from V and 1 base from J; bases unmatched to any gene: 10. Germline assignment: CDR1 MNHEY and CDR2 SMNVEV (reference sequence).

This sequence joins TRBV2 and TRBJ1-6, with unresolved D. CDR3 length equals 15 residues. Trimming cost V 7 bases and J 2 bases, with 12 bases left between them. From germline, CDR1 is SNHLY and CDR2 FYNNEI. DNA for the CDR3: TGTGCCAGCACTCAAAGGGATCCCTATAATTCACCCCTCCACTTT. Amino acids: CASTQRDPYNSPLHF.

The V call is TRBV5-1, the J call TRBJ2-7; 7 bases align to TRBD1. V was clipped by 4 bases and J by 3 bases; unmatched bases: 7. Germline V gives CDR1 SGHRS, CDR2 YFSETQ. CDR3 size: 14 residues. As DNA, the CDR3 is TGCGCCAGCAGCCCGGGACAGACAAACTACGAGCAGTACTTC. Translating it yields CASSPGQTNYEQYF.

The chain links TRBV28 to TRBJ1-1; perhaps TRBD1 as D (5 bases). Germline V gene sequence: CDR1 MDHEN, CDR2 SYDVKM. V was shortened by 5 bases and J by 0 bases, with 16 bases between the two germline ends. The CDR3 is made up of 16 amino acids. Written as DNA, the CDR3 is TGTGCCAGCAGTCCATCCCGGGGACTATTGAACACTGAAGCTTTCTTT. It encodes CASSPSRGLLNTEAFF.

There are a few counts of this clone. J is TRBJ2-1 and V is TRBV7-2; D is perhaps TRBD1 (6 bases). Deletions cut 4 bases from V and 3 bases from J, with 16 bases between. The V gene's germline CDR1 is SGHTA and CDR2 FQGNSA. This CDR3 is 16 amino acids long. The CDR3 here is CASSSENRVGYNEQFF. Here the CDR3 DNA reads TGTGCCAGCAGCTCGGAAAACAGGGTGGGCTACAATGAGCAGTTCTTC.

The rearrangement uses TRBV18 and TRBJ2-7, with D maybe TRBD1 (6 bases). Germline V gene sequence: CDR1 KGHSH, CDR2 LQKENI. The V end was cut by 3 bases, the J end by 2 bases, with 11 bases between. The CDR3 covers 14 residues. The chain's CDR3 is CASSPGTPTYEQYF. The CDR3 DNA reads TGTGCCAGCTCACCCGGGACACCAACCTACGAGCAGTACTTC.

The CDR3 region has the DNA TGTGCCAGCAGCGTAGGGGACGGGGCCTCCTACGAGCAGTACTTC. As protein: CASSVGDGASYEQYF. The V and J genes are TRBV9 and TRBJ2-7; either TRBD1 or TRBD2 may fit D (5 bases each). The CDR3 totals 15 residues. Germline lookup yields CDR1 SGDLS and CDR2 YYNGEE. Trimming stripped 0 bases from V and 0 bases from J, with 10 bases between.

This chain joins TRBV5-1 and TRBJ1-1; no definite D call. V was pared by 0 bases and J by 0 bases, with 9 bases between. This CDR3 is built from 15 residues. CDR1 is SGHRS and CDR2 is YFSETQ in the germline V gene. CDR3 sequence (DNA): TGCGCCAGCAGCTTGGACCCGAGAATGAACACTGAAGCTTTCTTT. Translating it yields CASSLDPRMNTEAFF.

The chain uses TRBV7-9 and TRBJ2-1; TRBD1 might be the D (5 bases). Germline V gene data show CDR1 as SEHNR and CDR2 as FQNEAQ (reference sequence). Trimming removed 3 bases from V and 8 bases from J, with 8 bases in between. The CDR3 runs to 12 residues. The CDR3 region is CASSFRDDEQFF. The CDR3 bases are TGTGCCAGCAGCTTCAGGGATGATGAGCAGTTCTTC.